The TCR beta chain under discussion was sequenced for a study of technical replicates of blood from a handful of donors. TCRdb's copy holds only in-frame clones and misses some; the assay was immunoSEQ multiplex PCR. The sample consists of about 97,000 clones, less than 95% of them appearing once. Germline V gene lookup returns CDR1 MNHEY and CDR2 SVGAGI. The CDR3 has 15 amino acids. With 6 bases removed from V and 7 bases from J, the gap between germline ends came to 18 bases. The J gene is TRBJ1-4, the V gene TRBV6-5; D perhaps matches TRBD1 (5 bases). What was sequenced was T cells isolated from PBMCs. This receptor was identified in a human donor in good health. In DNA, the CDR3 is TGTGCCAGCAGCGAATTCAGGGTTACATCTGAAAAACTGTTTTTT. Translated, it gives CASSEFRVTSEKLFF.